These 20 T cell receptor beta chains were sequenced from one sample in a study of T cell clonality in common variable immunodeficiency. Measured with immunoSEQ multiplex PCR; TCRdb has only the in-frame clones, and not every one. The sample has approximately 51,000 clones, none seen only once. The specimen sequenced was peripheral blood mononuclear cells. These receptors all stem from a person aged 18-70 years in good health.

In its sample, this clone was seen many times. The CDR3 extends 3 residues past the end of the read, so its final part is completed from the germline J gene. The V and J genes are TRBV19 and TRBJ2-5; D possibly corresponds to TRBD1 (5 bases). Germline-derived CDR1 and CDR2 are LNHDA and SQIVND (reference sequence). Trimming cost V 7 bases and J 2 bases, with 14 bases left between them. This CDR3 is built from 14 residues. The DNA read from the CDR3 is TGTGCCAGTAATAAGGGGTATCCACAAGAGACC. Translated: CASNKGYPQET. The complete CDR3 protein is CASNKGYPQETQYF.

At least ten counts were recorded for this clone. The observed sequence ends 3 residues before the CDR3 terminus, with the missing tail filled in from the germline J gene. This rearrangement joins TRBV12-3 or TRBV12-4 to TRBJ2-7; TRBD2 agrees at 7 bases. The CDR3 has 15 residues. J lost 0 bases, V lost 1 base, and 3 bases had no gene match. CDR3 DNA (partial): TGTGCCAGCAGTTTAGTTCGCGGGGGCTCCTACGAG. As protein: CASSLVRGGSYE. The full CDR3 sequence reads CASSLVRGGSYEQYF.

This clone was counted a few times. This may stem from a read error, because a much larger clone lies one nucleotide away. CDR3 region: CASWGGAGANVLFF. The CDR3 DNA, read in part, is TGTGCCAGCTGGGGGGGGGCTGGGGCCAACGTA. The chain links TRBV2 to TRBJ1-4; D might be TRBD1 (6 bases). The observed sequence ends 3 residues before the CDR3 terminus, with the missing tail filled in from the germline J gene. The CDR3 spans 14 residues. Per the germline V gene, CDR1 is SNHLY and CDR2 is FYNNEI.

This clone has just a few counts. The sequence runs out 3 residues before the end of the CDR3; the remainder is reconstructed from the germline J gene. The V and J genes are TRBV30 and TRBJ1-2; 7 nucleotides agree with TRBD1. The CDR3 extends over 16 amino acids. Per the germline V gene, CDR1 is GTSNPN and CDR2 is SVGIG (reference sequence). The sequenced part of the CDR3 DNA is TGTGCCTGGAGTGGGGTGACAGGGAGTTTCTCAGATACC. Its translation is CAWSGVTGSFSDT. The whole CDR3 reads CAWSGVTGSFSDTYTF.

This clone was found many times. Coverage ceases 3 residues before the CDR3 finishes, and the germline J gene fills in the end. The rearrangement joins TRBV7-8 to TRBJ1-2; TRBD1 is a possible D gene (5 bases). CDR1 is SGHVS, CDR2 FQNEAQ, per germline. Trimming pared 2 bases from V and 6 bases from J, leaving 16 bases between. The CDR3 spans 15 residues. The CDR3 loop is CASSLIIGVGNGYTF. Incomplete CDR3 DNA: TGTGCCAGCAGCTTAATAATAGGGGTCGGGAATGGC.

This clone appeared a few times. The sequence runs out 3 residues before the end of the CDR3; the remainder is reconstructed from the germline J gene. This chain connects TRBV20-1 to TRBJ1-5; D gene uncertain. Germline values: CDR1 DFQATT, CDR2 SNEGSKA (reference sequence). CDR3 length: 12 residues. Trimming cost V 5 bases and J 1 base, with 6 bases left between them. Here the CDR3 reads CSAQRSNQPQHF. CDR3 bases read: TGCAGTGCTCAGCGCAGCAATCAGCCC.

This clone was seen many times. The missing CDR3 end, 3 residues past where the read stops, is filled in from the germline J gene. The genes are TRBV6-2 or TRBV6-3 and TRBJ2-1, with D tentatively TRBD2 (7 bases). V shed 7 bases and J shed 4 bases, with 11 bases lying between them. This CDR3 is 13 amino acids long. From germline, CDR1 is MNHEY and CDR2 SVGEGT. The DNA read from the CDR3 is TGTGCCAGCAACGGGGGGCTTTACAATGAG. Amino acid sequence: CASNGGLYNE. The complete CDR3 reads CASNGGLYNEQFF.

Many counts were recorded for this clone. The read ends 3 residues before the CDR3 terminus; that terminus is restored from the germline J gene. This chain connects TRBV30 to TRBJ1-6; the match to TRBD1 covers 9 bases. V lost 4 bases, J lost 8 bases, and 6 bases stayed unmatched. The CDR3 runs to 14 residues. CDR1 is GTSNPN, CDR2 SVGIG, per germline (reference sequence). CDR3 in amino acids: CAWTTGQGYSPLHF. The CDR3 DNA, read in part, is TGTGCCTGGACCACGGGACAGGGTTATTCACCC.

In its sample, this clone was seen many times. The read stops 3 residues short of the end of the CDR3; the missing end is completed from the germline J gene. The genes are TRBV7-1 and TRBJ1-4; 9 bases fit TRBD1. TRBV7-1 is an open reading frame whose function is uncertain. The CDR3 length is 20 residues. The V and J ends lost 3 bases and 5 bases, in that order; junction bases with no gene match: 19. The CDR3 region is CASSSPMRPDGDRENEKLFF. Incomplete CDR3 DNA: TGTGCCAGCAGCTCCCCCATGCGTCCAGACGGGGACAGGGAAAATGAAAAA.

The sample holds many counts of this clone. Read coverage stops 3 residues before the CDR3 terminus; the germline J gene supplies the remainder. The J gene is TRBJ1-1, the V gene TRBV9, with TRBD1 matching 8 bases. Trimming at V came to 3 bases and at J to 3 bases, leaving 7 bases not matched to a gene. This CDR3 has 15 amino acids. Germline-derived CDR1 and CDR2 are SGDLS and YYNGEE. Here the CDR3 reads CASSAGTGVHTEAFF. The sequenced CDR3 bases are TGTGCCAGCAGCGCCGGGACAGGTGTTCACACTGAA.

This clone was recorded many times. The CDR3 extends 3 residues past the end of the read, so its final part is completed from the germline J gene. The chain links TRBV20-1 to TRBJ2-1; 8 bases are a match to TRBD2. The J segment lost 6 bases and the V segment lost 6 bases, leaving 13 bases of the junction unmatched. The germline V gene has CDR1 DFQATT and CDR2 SNEGSKA (reference sequence). The CDR3 covers 15 residues. The CDR3 sequence: CSAISGTRGSNEQFF. The sequenced CDR3 bases are TGCAGTGCAATCTCCGGGACTAGAGGGAGCAATGAG.

This clone has at least ten counts. Coverage ceases 3 residues before the CDR3 finishes, and the germline J gene fills in the end. The chain employs TRBV6-2 or TRBV6-3 and TRBJ1-2, with TRBD1 identical over 8 bases. Germline CDR1 and CDR2: MNHEY and SVGEGT. The CDR3 is 13 amino acids. CDR3 DNA (partial): TGTGCCAGCAGTTACTCGACAGGGGTAGGC. Amino acid sequence: CASSYSTGVG. The whole CDR3 sequence reads CASSYSTGVGYTF.

About this clone itself: The read comes to an end 3 residues before the CDR3 does, leaving the germline J gene to fill in the end. This chain connects TRBV30 to TRBJ2-4; 11 bases match TRBD1. From germline, CDR1 is GTSNPN and CDR2 SVGIG (reference sequence). The CDR3 extends over 15 amino acids. The CDR3 here is CAWSAPGQGANGQYF. Incomplete CDR3 DNA: TGTGCCTGGAGTGCACCCGGACAGGGGGCTAATGGT.

This clone was found a few times. The read ends 3 residues before the CDR3 terminus; that terminus is restored from the germline J gene. The chain links TRBV19 to TRBJ2-2; D perhaps matches TRBD1 (5 bases). Germline CDR1 LNHDA, CDR2 SQIVND (reference sequence). The CDR3 is 15 residues long. The CDR3 protein is CASRDRYLTNEKLFF. Partial CDR3 DNA: TGTGCCAGTAGAGACAGATACCTTACTAATGAGAAG.

This clone appeared many times. With the read ending 3 residues before the CDR3 end, the germline J gene is used to fill in that end. V usage is TRBV10-3 and J usage is TRBJ1-2; D is ambiguous. The CDR3 has 12 amino acids. Looked up from germline, CDR1 is ENHRY and CDR2 is SYGVKD. Partial CDR3 DNA: TGTGCCATCATGCAGGTGGATGGCGGC. It yields the protein CAIMQVDGG. The whole CDR3 reads CAIMQVDGGYTF.

This clone was found many times. The observed sequence ends 3 residues before the CDR3 terminus, with the missing tail filled in from the germline J gene. The chain links TRBV28 to TRBJ2-7, with D maybe TRBD1 (6 bases). V shed 3 bases and J shed 2 bases, with 8 bases lying between them. This CDR3 has 13 residues. Germline lookup yields CDR1 MDHEN and CDR2 SYDVKM. CDR3 bases read: TGTGCCAGCAGTTTTGGGACACCCTACGAG. Protein: CASSFGTPYE. The full CDR3 sequence reads CASSFGTPYEQYF.

Ten or more counts support this clone. With the read ending 3 residues before the CDR3 end, the germline J gene is used to fill in that end. V gene TRBV19 combines with J gene TRBJ1-1, with D possibly matching TRBD1 (5 bases). CDR3 length: 12 amino acids. The V gene's germline CDR1 is LNHDA and CDR2 SQIVND (reference sequence). Trimming stripped 5 bases from V and 6 bases from J, with 10 bases between. The CDR3 bases that were read are TGTGCCAGTAGTCCTTGGGGGGCTGAA. The encoded protein is CASSPWGAE. The entire CDR3 protein is CASSPWGAEAFF.

This clone was observed a few times. Read sequence stops 3 residues before the CDR3 end, and the germline J gene provides the missing end. V and J are TRBV7-2 and TRBJ1-2; D perhaps matches TRBD1 (6 bases). This CDR3 is built from 14 residues. The germline gives CDR1 SGHTA, CDR2 FQGNSA. The CDR3 DNA, read in part, is TGTGCCAGCAGCTTAGTACGGGGGGCCTACGAC. It translates to CASSLVRGAYD. The whole CDR3 sequence reads CASSLVRGAYDYTF. Full variable domain (outside the CDR3, taken from reference TRBV7-2 and TRBJ1-2): GAGVSQSPSNKVTEKGKDVELRCDPISGHTALYWYRQSLGQGLEFLIYFQGNSAPDKSGLPSDRFSAERTGGSVSTLTIQRTQQEDSAVYLCASSLVRGAYDYTFGSGTRLTVV.

There are many counts of this clone. At one of its ends the junction is not consistent with the germline gene, which may arise from a read error. The read ends 3 residues shy of where the CDR3 ends; the end is completed using the germline J gene. V and J are TRBV4-2 and TRBJ2-3; the D gene is possibly TRBD1 (5 bases). Germline V lookup: CDR1 LGHNA, CDR2 YNFKEQ. The CDR3 has 13 residues. CDR3 sequence: CASSHNEGATQYF. The covered CDR3 bases are TGCGCCAGCAGCCATAACGAAGGGGCTACG.

This clone was seen a handful of times. The CDR3 end lies 3 residues beyond the end of the read and is filled in from the germline J gene. This chain connects TRBV2 to TRBJ1-4; D might be TRBD1 (5 bases). Germline CDR1 SNHLY, CDR2 FYNNEI. The CDR3 covers 17 residues. CDR3 sequence: CASRLRESPPGANVLFF. CDR3 DNA (partial): TGTGCCAGCAGACTACGGGAATCCCCTCCTGGGGCCAACGTA.